The T cell receptor beta chain described here comes from a study of PD-L1 blockade in urothelial cancer. The time point is: pretreatment peripheral blood. The table came from immunoSEQ multiplex PCR; TCRdb's copy has only in-frame clones and leaves some out. The sample shows about 74,000 clones, under 90% of them seen only once. The source is a man between 65 and 79 years old with urothelial cancer. The sequences come from PBMCs, collected around atezolizumab (anti-PD-L1) treatment.

CDR3 nucleotide sequence: TGTGCCAGTAGTACCGCATCCTCGGGGGAGGTGTGGTATTTT. It is translated as CASSTASSGEVWYF. The chain combines TRBV19 with TRBJ2-3, with D possibly matching TRBD2 (6 bases). Trimming cost V 4 bases and J 14 bases, with 22 bases left between them. Germline CDR1 reads LNHDA; CDR2 reads SQIVND (reference sequence). This CDR3 is built from 14 residues.